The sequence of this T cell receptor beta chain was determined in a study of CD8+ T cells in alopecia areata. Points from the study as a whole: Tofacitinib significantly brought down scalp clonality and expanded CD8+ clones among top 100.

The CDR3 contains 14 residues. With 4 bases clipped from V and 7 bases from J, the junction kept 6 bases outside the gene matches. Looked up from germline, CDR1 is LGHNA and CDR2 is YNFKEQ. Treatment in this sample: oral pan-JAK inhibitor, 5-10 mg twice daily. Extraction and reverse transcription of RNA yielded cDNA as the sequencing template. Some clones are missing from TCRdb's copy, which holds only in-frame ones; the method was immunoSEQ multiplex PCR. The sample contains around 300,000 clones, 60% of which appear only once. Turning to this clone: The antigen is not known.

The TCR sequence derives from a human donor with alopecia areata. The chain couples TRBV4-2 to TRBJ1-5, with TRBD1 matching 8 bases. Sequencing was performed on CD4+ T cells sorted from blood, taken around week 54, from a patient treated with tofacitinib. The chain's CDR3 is CASSRDRGRQPQHF. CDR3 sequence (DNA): TGTGCCAGCAGCCGAGACAGGGGACGGCAGCCCCAGCATTTT.